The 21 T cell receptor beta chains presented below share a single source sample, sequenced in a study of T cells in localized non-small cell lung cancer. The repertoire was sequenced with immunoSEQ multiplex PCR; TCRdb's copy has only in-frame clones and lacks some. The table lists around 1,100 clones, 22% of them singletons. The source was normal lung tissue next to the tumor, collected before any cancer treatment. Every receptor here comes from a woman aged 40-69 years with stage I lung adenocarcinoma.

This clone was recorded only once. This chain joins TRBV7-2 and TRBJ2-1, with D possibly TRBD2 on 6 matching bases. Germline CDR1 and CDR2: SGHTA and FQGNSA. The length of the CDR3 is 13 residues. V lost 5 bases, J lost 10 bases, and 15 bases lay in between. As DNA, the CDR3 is TGTGCCAGCAGCCCCGGGCGGGACCTCGAGCAGTTCTTC. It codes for CASSPGRDLEQFF.

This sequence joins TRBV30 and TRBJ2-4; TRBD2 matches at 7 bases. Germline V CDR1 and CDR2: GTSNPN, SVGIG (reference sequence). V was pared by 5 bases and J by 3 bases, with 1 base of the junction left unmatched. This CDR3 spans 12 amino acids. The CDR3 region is CAWGEGKNIQYF. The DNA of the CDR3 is TGTGCCTGGGGGGAGGGCAAAAACATTCAGTACTTC.

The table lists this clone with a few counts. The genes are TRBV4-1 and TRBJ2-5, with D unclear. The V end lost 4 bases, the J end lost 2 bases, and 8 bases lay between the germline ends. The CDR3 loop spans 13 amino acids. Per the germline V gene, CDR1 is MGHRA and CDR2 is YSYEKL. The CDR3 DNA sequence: TGCGCCAGCAGCCTAACTGCACAAGAGACCCAGTACTTC. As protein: CASSLTAQETQYF.

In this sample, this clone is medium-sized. The CDR3 spells CASSVISGESNQPQHF. The DNA for the CDR3 is TGTGCCAGCAGCGTGATTTCAGGGGAGAGCAATCAGCCCCAGCATTTT. The chain employs TRBV9 and TRBJ1-5, with D maybe TRBD1 (6 bases). V was pared by 2 bases and J by 1 base, with 13 bases between. Germline-derived CDR1 and CDR2 are SGDLS and YYNGEE. This CDR3 comprises 16 residues.

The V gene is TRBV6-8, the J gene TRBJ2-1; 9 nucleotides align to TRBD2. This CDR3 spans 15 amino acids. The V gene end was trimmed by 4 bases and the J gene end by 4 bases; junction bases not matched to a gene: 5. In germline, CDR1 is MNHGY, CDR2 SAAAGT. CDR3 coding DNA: TGTGCCAGCAGTTTTAGCGGGGGATCTTACAATGAGCAGTTCTTC. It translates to CASSFSGGSYNEQFF.

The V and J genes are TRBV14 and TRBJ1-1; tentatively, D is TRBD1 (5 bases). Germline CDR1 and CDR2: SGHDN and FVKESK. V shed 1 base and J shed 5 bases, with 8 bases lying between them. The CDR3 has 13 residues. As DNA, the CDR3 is TGTGCCAGCAGCCAAGGGGGCATAACTGAAGCTTTCTTT. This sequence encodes CASSQGGITEAFF.

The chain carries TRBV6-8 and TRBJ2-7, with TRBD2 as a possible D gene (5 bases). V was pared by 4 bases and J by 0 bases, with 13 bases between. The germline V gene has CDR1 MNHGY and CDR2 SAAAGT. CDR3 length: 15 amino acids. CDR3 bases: TGTGCCAGCAGTTCCTCGGGGATTTTCTCCTACGAGCAGTACTTC. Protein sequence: CASSSSGIFSYEQYF.

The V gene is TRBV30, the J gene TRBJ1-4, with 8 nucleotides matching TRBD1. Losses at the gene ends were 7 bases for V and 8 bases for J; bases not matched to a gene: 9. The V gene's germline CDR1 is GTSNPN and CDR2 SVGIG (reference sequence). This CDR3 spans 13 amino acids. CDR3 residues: CASSQGVDEKLFF. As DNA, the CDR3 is TGTGCCTCCTCACAGGGGGTAGACGAAAAACTGTTTTTT.

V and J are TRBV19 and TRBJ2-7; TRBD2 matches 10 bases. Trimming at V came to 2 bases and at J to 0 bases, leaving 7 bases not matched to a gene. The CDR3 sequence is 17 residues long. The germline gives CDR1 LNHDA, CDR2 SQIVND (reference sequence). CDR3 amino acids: CASSIKGTSASSYEQYF. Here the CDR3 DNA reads TGTGCCAGTAGTATAAAGGGGACTAGCGCCAGCTCCTACGAGCAGTACTTC.

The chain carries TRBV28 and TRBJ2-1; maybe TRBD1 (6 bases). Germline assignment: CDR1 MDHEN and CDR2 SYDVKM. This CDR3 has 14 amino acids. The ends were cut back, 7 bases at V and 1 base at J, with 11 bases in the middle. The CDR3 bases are TGTGCCAGCAACATACAGGGATCCTACAATGAGCAGTTCTTC. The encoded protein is CASNIQGSYNEQFF.

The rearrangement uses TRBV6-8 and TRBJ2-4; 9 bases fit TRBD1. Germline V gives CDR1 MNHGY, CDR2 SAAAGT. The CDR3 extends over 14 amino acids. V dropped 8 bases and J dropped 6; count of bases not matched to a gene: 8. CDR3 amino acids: CASSNPGQGNIQYF. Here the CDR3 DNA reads TGTGCCAGCTCGAATCCGGGACAGGGAAACATTCAGTACTTC.

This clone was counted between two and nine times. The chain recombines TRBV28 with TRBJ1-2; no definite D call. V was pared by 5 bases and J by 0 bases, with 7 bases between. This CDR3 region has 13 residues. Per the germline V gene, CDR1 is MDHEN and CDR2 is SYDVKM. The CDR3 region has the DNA TGTGCCAGCAGTCTAAGAGCTAACTATGGCTACACCTTC. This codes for CASSLRANYGYTF.

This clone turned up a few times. CDR3 protein: CASSPGRGQMVAETQYF. CDR3 sequence (DNA): TGTGCCAGCTCACCAGGCCGGGGACAAATGGTAGCAGAGACCCAGTACTTC. V gene TRBV18 combines with J gene TRBJ2-5; D perhaps matches TRBD1 (6 bases). CDR3 size: 17 residues. Per germline, CDR1 KGHSH and CDR2 LQKENI. V dropped 2 bases and J dropped 4 bases, with 20 bases sitting between them.

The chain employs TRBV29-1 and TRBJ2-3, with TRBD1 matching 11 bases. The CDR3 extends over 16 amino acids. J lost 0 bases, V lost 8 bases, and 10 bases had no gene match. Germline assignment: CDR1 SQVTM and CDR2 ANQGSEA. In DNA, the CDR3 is TGCAGCCTTTCCGGGGACAGGGGGTGGAGCACAGATACGCAGTATTTT. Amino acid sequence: CSLSGDRGWSTDTQYF.

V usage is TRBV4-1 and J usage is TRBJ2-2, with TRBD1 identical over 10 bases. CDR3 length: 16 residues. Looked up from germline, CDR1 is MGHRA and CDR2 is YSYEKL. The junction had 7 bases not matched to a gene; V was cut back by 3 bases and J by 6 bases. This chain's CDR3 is CASSHLTGGRSGELFF. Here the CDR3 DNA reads TGCGCCAGCAGCCACCTGACAGGGGGCAGGTCCGGGGAGCTGTTTTTT.

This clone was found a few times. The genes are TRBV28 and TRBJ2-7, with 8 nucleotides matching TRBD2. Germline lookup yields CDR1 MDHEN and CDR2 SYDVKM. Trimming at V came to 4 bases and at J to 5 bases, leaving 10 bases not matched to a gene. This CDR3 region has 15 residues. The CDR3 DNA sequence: TGTGCCAGCAGTTCCCTAGAGCGGGAGACTGACGAGCAGTACTTC. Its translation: CASSSLERETDEQYF.

The CDR3 protein is CASSPTQNTGELFF. The CDR3 DNA reads as TGTGCCAGCTCACCGACCCAAAACACCGGGGAGCTGTTTTTT. The chain joins TRBV18 to TRBJ2-2; no firm D call. Between the trimmed V and J ends, which lost 3 bases and 2 bases, there was a span of 7 bases. The germline CDR1 and CDR2 sequences are KGHSH and LQKENI. The CDR3 is made up of 14 amino acids. Full variable domain (remainder filled in from reference TRBV18 and TRBJ2-2): NAGVMQNPRHLVRRRGQEARLRCSPMKGHSHVYWYRQLPEEGLKFMVYLQKENIIDESGMPKERFSAEFPKEGPSILRIQQVVRGDSAAYFCASSPTQNTGELFFGEGSRLTVL.

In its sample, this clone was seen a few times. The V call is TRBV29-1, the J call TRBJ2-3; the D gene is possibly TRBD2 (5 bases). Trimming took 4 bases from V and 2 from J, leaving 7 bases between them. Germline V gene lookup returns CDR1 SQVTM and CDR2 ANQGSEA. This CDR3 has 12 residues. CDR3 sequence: CSVGGNTDTQYF. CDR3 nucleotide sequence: TGCAGCGTTGGAGGGAACACAGATACGCAGTATTTT.

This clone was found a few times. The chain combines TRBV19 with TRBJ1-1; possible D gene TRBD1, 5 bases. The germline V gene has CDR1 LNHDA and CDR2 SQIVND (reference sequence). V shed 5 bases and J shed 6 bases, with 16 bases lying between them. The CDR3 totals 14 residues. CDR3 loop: CASSLQGLGAEAFF. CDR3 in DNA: TGTGCCAGTAGTCTCCAGGGCCTTGGGGCTGAAGCTTTCTTT.

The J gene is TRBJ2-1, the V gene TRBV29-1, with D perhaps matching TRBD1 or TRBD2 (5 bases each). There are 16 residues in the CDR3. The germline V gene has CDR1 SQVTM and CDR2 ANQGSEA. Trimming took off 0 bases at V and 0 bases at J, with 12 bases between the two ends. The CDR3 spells CSVEDPGRSSYNEQFF. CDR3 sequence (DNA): TGCAGCGTTGAAGATCCGGGACGGAGCTCCTACAATGAGCAGTTCTTC.

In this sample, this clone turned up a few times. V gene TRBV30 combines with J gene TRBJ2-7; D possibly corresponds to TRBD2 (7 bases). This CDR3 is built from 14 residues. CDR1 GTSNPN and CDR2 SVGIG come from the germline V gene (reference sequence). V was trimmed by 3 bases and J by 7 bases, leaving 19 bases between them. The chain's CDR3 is CAWSGIGGQEEQYF. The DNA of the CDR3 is TGTGCCTGGAGCGGAATCGGGGGGCAAGAAGAGCAGTACTTC. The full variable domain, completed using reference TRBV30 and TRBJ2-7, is SQTIHQWPATLVQPVGSPLSLECTVEGTSNPNLYWYRQAAGRGLQLLFYSVGIGQISSEVPQNLSASRPQDRQFILSSKKLLLSDSGFYLCAWSGIGGQEEQYFGPGTRLTVT.